The source of this T cell receptor beta chain is a study of blood T cell repertoires in COVID-19. Per the original methods: Quantification of nucleated cells was approximated via reference gene primer amplification. Assay used: immunoSEQ multiplex PCR; TCRdb lists only in-frame clones, some missing. V, J and clone size derive from that table, while D and trimming were established from the DNA sequence. The sample consists of roughly 170,000 clones, approximately 87% of them appearing once. The sample holds one count of this clone. The clonotype originates from a woman in her seventies with COVID-19, enrolled during active disease. The sample was peripheral blood.

As DNA, the CDR3 is TGTGCCAGCAGTTTGGGACTAGCGGGGACCAATGAGCAGTTCTTC. Its translation is CASSLGLAGTNEQFF. The chain links TRBV21-1 to TRBJ2-1; TRBD2 is the table's D call and was not checked against the DNA. TRBV21-1 is a pseudogene segment. The CDR3 covers 15 residues.